The source of this TCR beta chain is a study of T cells in Graves' hyperthyroidism and ophthalmopathy. Researchers took RNA transcripts and amplified the TCR beta CDR3 regions from them. The HTBI set primed first-round TCR CDR3 RT-PCR. Using its own MiXCR run on the multiplex PCR reads, TCRdb lists one record per CDR3 protein. This sample carries more than 500,000 distinct CDR3 sequences, around 46% of them seen once, and the ten largest clones take around 17%. There are many counts of this clonotype. This receptor was identified in an adult woman with Graves' disease, either hyperthyroidism or ophthalmopathy (not recorded which). Sample: peripheral blood or thyroid tissue (not recorded which).

CDR3 sequence (DNA): TGCGCCAGCAGTGAGTCTATGGGGGAGGTTGTTTATACGCAGTATTTT. This encodes CASSESMGEVVYTQYF. The J gene is TRBJ2-3, the V gene TRBV10-2, with D perhaps TRBD2 (6 bases). Between the trimmed V and J ends, which lost 0 bases and 7 bases, there was a span of 17 bases. Germline V lookup: CDR1 WSHSY, CDR2 SAAADI. The CDR3 has 16 residues.